This T cell receptor (beta chain) stems from a study of Graves' ophthalmopathy and Graves' hyperthyroidism. Study-level background: Peripheral blood samples were taken at initial diagnosis, before any treatment.

Study-wide points: Appearing in blood as well were most expanded thyroid clonotypes above 0.001 frequency. For predicting ophthalmopathy progression, the model had roughly 64% sensitivity and under 85% specificity.

On this clonotype itself: Its target is unknown.

Germline CDR1 reads SGHRS; CDR2 reads YFSETQ. V was clipped by 2 bases and J by 1 base, with 10 bases between them. This CDR3 has 15 amino acids. Amplification targeted the TCR beta CDR3 regions, with RNA transcripts as the source material. Amplification began with first-round RT-PCR using HTBI primers, then second-round multiplex PCR was performed. TCRdb called the multiplex PCR reads again in MiXCR, with one record for every CDR3 protein. The sample records 170,000 or so distinct CDR3 sequences, around two fifths being singletons. PBMCs were obtained from 9.5 to 10 ml of fresh peripheral blood. The chain combines TRBV5-1 with TRBJ1-3; D gene unclear. The sample comprised peripheral blood. This sequence originates from a middle-aged woman with Graves' ophthalmopathy. CDR3 region: CASSFGYGSGNTIYF. The CDR3 DNA reads TGCGCCAGCAGCTTTGGGTATGGATCTGGAAACACCATATATTTT.